This T cell receptor beta chain was sequenced for a study of cytomegalovirus exposure and HLA in healthy donors. Overall study: A data release that came early held roughly 80 million unique TCRs from HLA-typed donors. When 398 donors were genotyped, 81% of them were found to fall in the Caucasian-associated ancestry cluster.

The CDR3 is 14 residues long. CDR1 is MNHNS, CDR2 SASEGT, per germline. The germline V and J ends were trimmed by 7 bases and 2 bases, with 12 bases remaining between them. All the people who gave samples were healthy bone marrow donors. Primers included in the PCR were 60 Vbeta and 13 Jbeta primers. Repertoires were generated with immunoSEQ multiplex PCR, while TCRdb's copy carries only in-frame clones and drops some. The sample holds 60,000 to 70,000 clones. The sequenced sample was PBMCs. The chain joins TRBV6-1 to TRBJ1-3; D gene uncertain. This clonotype was obtained from a boy aged 10-17 years in good health and CMV-seronegative. CDR3 residues: CASTKQVTGNTIYF. DNA of the CDR3: TGTGCCAGCACCAAGCAAGTAACTGGAAACACCATATATTTT.